One sample yielded the 28 T cell receptor beta chains listed below, sequenced in a study of blood T cell repertoires in COVID-19 (dated by TCRdb to 2020 to 2022). The library relied on the immunoSEQ multiplex PCR assay. TCRdb mirrors the immuneACCESS table, restricted to in-frame sequences. Some clones are absent from its copies; in checked studies, under half trace to an unresolved V gene, and the reason for the others is unknown. The sample table holds more than 250,000 clones, of which around 88% were seen once. The ten biggest clones cover 1.2% of the sample. Sequencing input: PBMCs or T cells enriched from blood (not recorded which). These receptors came from a woman in her 40s with acute COVID-19.

This chain connects TRBV10-3 to TRBJ2-1, with 8 bases that match TRBD1. This CDR3 region has 14 residues. Germline lookup yields CDR1 ENHRY and CDR2 SYGVKD. V lost 6 bases to trimming and J lost 12 bases; unmatched junction nucleotides: 13. The CDR3 nucleotides read TGTGCCATCAGAACTTCGGACAGGGTACCTTGGCAGTTCTTC. Amino acids: CAIRTSDRVPWQFF.

The J gene is TRBJ1-4, the V gene TRBV14; the match to TRBD1 covers 7 bases. This CDR3 is 15 amino acids long. The V segment lost 4 bases and the J segment 5 bases; nucleotides outside the gene matches: 7. Germline V lookup: CDR1 SGHDN, CDR2 FVKESK. CDR3 sequence: CASSRGQAGNEKLFF. The CDR3 nucleotides read TGTGCCAGCAGCCGAGGACAGGCTGGGAATGAAAAACTGTTTTTT.

The table lists this clone with a count of one. J is TRBJ2-1 and V is TRBV3-1 (or the pseudogene TRBV3-2); maybe TRBD2 (5 bases). The germline CDR1 and CDR2 sequences are LGHDT and YNNKEL (reference sequence). With 8 bases removed from V and 6 bases from J, the gap between germline ends came to 8 bases. This CDR3 is built from 11 residues. CDR3 region: CASGSGNEQFF. The CDR3 bases are TGTGCCAGCGGGAGCGGCAATGAGCAGTTCTTC.

The rearrangement joins TRBV30 to TRBJ1-1; D is unresolved. Germline CDR1 reads GTSNPN; CDR2 reads SVGIG (reference sequence). The ends were cut back, 0 bases at V and 7 bases at J, with 9 bases in the middle. This CDR3 comprises 12 residues. CDR3 amino acids: CAWSVGEGEAFF. In DNA form, the CDR3 reads TGTGCCTGGAGTGTAGGAGAGGGTGAAGCTTTCTTT.

This clone was observed once. This rearrangement joins TRBV28 to TRBJ1-1; 7 bases agree with TRBD1. After removal of 7 bases from V and 4 bases from J, the junction contained 12 bases not matched to a gene. The CDR3 loop spans 15 amino acids. Germline loops: CDR1 MDHEN, CDR2 SYDVKM. CDR3: CASKTRVDRVTEAFF. For the CDR3, the DNA is TGTGCCAGCAAAACCCGGGTTGACAGGGTCACTGAAGCTTTCTTT. The entire variable domain, with the rest obtained from reference TRBV28 and TRBJ1-1, is as follows: DVKVTQSSRYLVKRTGEKVFLECVQDMDHENMFWYRQDPGLGLRLIYFSYDVKMKEKGDIPEGYSVSREKKERFSLILESASTNQTSMYLCASKTRVDRVTEAFFGQGTRLTVV.

The chain is built from TRBV11-2 and TRBJ2-3; 10 bases match TRBD2. The CDR3 spans 16 residues. CDR1 is SGHAT, CDR2 FQNNGV, per germline. V was clipped by 1 base and J by 4 bases; unmatched bases: 5. Here the CDR3 DNA reads TGTGCCAGCAGCTTAGCGCTAGCGGGAGAGGCAGATACGCAGTATTTT. Its translation is CASSLALAGEADTQYF.

The chain couples TRBV19 to TRBJ2-6; D gene ambiguous. The CDR3 is made up of 15 amino acids. Germline CDR1 and CDR2: LNHDA and SQIVND (reference sequence). Trimming stripped 6 bases from V and 1 base from J, with 10 bases between. The CDR3 loop reads CASRIRGSGANVLTF. As DNA, the CDR3 is TGTGCCAGTAGGATAAGAGGATCTGGGGCCAACGTCCTGACTTTC.

CDR3 nucleotides: TGTGCCAGCAGTGGGACAGGGACTGGAAACACCATATATTTT. Translated: CASSGTGTGNTIYF. J is TRBJ1-3 and V is TRBV2; 8 positions match TRBD1. The CDR3 covers 14 residues. With V trimmed by 4 bases and J by 2 bases, 1 base remained unmatched. CDR1 is SNHLY, CDR2 FYNNEI, per germline.

V is TRBV27 and J is TRBJ2-1; 7 bases align to TRBD2. CDR1 MNHEY and CDR2 SMNVEV come from the germline V gene (reference sequence). V shed 5 bases and J 0 bases; nucleotides not matched to a gene: 7. There are 16 residues in the CDR3. CDR3 in amino acids: CASSRSGLGSYNEQFF. The CDR3 DNA sequence: TGTGCCAGCAGTCGTAGCGGGCTTGGCTCCTACAATGAGCAGTTCTTC.

This sequence joins TRBV4-1 and TRBJ2-5; D perhaps matches TRBD1 (6 bases). CDR3 length: 14 amino acids. Trimming took 1 base from V and 4 from J, leaving 10 bases between them. Germline loops: CDR1 MGHRA, CDR2 YSYEKL. The CDR3, as DNA: TGCGCCAGCAGCCAAGGATCAGGGGCAGAGACCCAGTACTTC. As protein: CASSQGSGAETQYF.

The count of this clone is one. The junction shows a germline mismatch at one end, possibly a read error. The chain recombines TRBV7-7 with TRBJ2-5, with TRBD1 matching 9 bases. CDR1 is SSHAT, CDR2 FNYEAQ, per germline (reference sequence). The CDR3 is made up of 18 amino acids. This CDR3 reads CASSLDGQGLGGQETQYF. CDR3 nucleotides: TGTGCTAGCAGTTTAGACGGACAGGGGTTGGGAGGGCAAGAGACCCAGTACTTC.

The table lists this clone with many counts. The chain is built from TRBV3-1 (or the pseudogene TRBV3-2) and TRBJ2-1, with a weak D call TRBD2 (6 bases). The CDR3 totals 15 residues. Deletions cut 0 bases from V and 2 bases from J, with 8 bases between. CDR1 is LGHDT and CDR2 is YNNKEL in the germline V gene (reference sequence). Written as DNA, the CDR3 is TGTGCCAGCAGCCAAGAGCGGGGAGCCTACAATGAGCAGTTCTTC. This translates into CASSQERGAYNEQFF.

The V call is TRBV5-4, the J call TRBJ2-1; TRBD1 agrees at 8 bases. Germline V lookup: CDR1 SGHNT, CDR2 YYREEE (reference sequence). CDR3 length: 16 residues. J was trimmed by 4 bases and V by 4 bases; bases with no gene match: 10. CDR3 DNA sequence: TGTGCCAGCAGCCCCAGGGGGCGCGGTAGTTACAATGAGCAGTTCTTC. Translation gives CASSPRGRGSYNEQFF.

J is TRBJ2-1 and V is TRBV20-1, with a possible D match to TRBD1 (5 bases). CDR1 and CDR2 from the germline V gene are DFQATT and SNEGSKA (reference sequence). Deletions cut 3 bases from V and 3 bases from J, with 18 bases between. The length of the CDR3 is 16 residues. The CDR3 DNA is TGCAGTGCTAGTGAATCCGCGGCAGGGATCTACAATGAGCAGTTCTTC. Translated: CSASESAAGIYNEQFF.

The chain has TRBV2 and TRBJ1-2; unclear D gene. The germline V gene has CDR1 SNHLY and CDR2 FYNNEI. The V end lost 2 bases, the J end lost 2 bases, and 3 bases lay between the germline ends. The CDR3 has 12 residues. The DNA of the CDR3 is TGTGCCAGCAGTGAAACAAACTATGGCTACACCTTC. This codes for CASSETNYGYTF.

V and J are TRBV28 and TRBJ1-1, with no clear D. This CDR3 spans 12 amino acids. The V end lost 9 bases, the J end lost 7 bases, and 15 bases lay between the germline ends. Germline CDR1 and CDR2: MDHEN and SYDVKM. The chain's CDR3 is CASLNVHFEAFF. The CDR3 region has the DNA TGTGCCAGTCTAAATGTGCATTTTGAAGCTTTCTTT.

The DNA of the CDR3 is TGTGCCAGCAGGTATAACACTGAAGCTTTCTTT. Residues: CASRYNTEAFF. This chain connects TRBV28 to TRBJ1-1; D remains ambiguous. V shed 6 bases and J shed 2 bases, with 4 bases lying between them. This CDR3 spans 11 amino acids. The germline V gene encodes CDR1 MDHEN and CDR2 SYDVKM.

The V gene is TRBV7-9, the J gene TRBJ2-5; no clear D gene. Germline V CDR1 and CDR2: SEHNR, FQNEAQ (reference sequence). This CDR3 is built from 16 residues. V gave up 3 bases and J gave up 4 bases, with 18 bases separating them. The CDR3 protein is CASSFVFSRGRETQYF. Here the CDR3 DNA reads TGTGCCAGCAGCTTTGTTTTTTCAAGAGGTAGAGAGACCCAGTACTTC.

The gene calls are TRBV29-1 and TRBJ2-3; 11 bases align to TRBD1. The germline CDR1 and CDR2 sequences are SQVTM and ANQGSEA. After removal of 2 bases from V and 4 bases from J, the junction contained 5 bases not matched to a gene. This CDR3 has 15 residues. CDR3 protein: CSVESGTGGSDTQYF. The DNA of the CDR3 is TGCAGCGTTGAATCCGGGACAGGGGGTTCAGATACGCAGTATTTT.

The rearrangement links TRBV15 to TRBJ1-5; D is uncertain. Germline V CDR1 and CDR2: LNHNV, YYDKDF (reference sequence). This CDR3 contains 17 residues. V gave up 5 bases and J gave up 1 base, with 18 bases separating them. Here the CDR3 DNA reads TGTGCCACCAGCGCCCGTCAATACAGAGTCAGCAATCAGCCCCAGCATTTT. It specifies CATSARQYRVSNQPQHF.

This chain connects TRBV19 to TRBJ1-1, with 9 bases aligning to TRBD1. With 2 bases clipped from V and 8 bases from J, the junction kept 9 bases outside the gene matches. Germline-derived CDR1 and CDR2 are LNHDA and SQIVND (reference sequence). CDR3 length: 15 residues. CDR3 bases: TGTGCCAGTAGTATATACGTCCCGGGACAGGGCGAAGCTTTCTTT. This codes for CASSIYVPGQGEAFF.

This chain joins TRBV21-1 and TRBJ2-7; TRBD2, the table's D call, lacks a check against the DNA. TRBV21-1 is a documented pseudogene. CDR3 length equals 18 residues. In DNA, the CDR3 is TGTGCCAGCGCCAAAAGGGCTAGCGGGAGGGGCTCGATCTACGAGCAGTACGTC. This encodes CASAKRASGRGSIYEQYV.

This chain uses TRBV18 with TRBJ1-2; maybe TRBD1 (6 bases). The CDR3 is 14 amino acids. With 3 bases removed from V and 5 bases from J, the gap between germline ends came to 13 bases. Looked up from germline, CDR1 is KGHSH and CDR2 is LQKENI. The CDR3 protein is CASSPNRVGYGYTF. The CDR3 DNA reads as TGTGCCAGCTCACCGAACAGGGTTGGGTATGGCTACACCTTC.

This chain uses TRBV7-9 with TRBJ2-1, with TRBD2 matching 7 bases. The CDR3 has 16 amino acids. Per germline, CDR1 SEHNR and CDR2 FQNEAQ (reference sequence). V was pared by 7 bases and J by 8 bases, with 17 bases of the junction left unmatched. The chain's CDR3 is CASTDELSGKVHEQFF. The CDR3 DNA is TGTGCCAGCACCGACGAACTCAGCGGGAAGGTCCATGAGCAGTTCTTC.

The chain recombines TRBV19 with TRBJ1-5; TRBD1 might be the D (5 bases). The CDR3 spans 13 residues. Germline CDR1 reads LNHDA; CDR2 reads SQIVND (reference sequence). V was clipped by 7 bases and J by 7 bases, with 14 bases between them. DNA for the CDR3: TGTGCCAGTACGGCACAGGTAGAACAGCCCCAGCATTTT. It encodes CASTAQVEQPQHF. The entire variable domain, with the rest obtained from reference TRBV19 and TRBJ1-5, is as follows: DGGITQSPKYLFRKEGQNVTLSCEQNLNHDAMYWYRQDPGQGLRLIYYSQIVNDFQKGDIAEGYSVSREKKESFPLTVTSAQKNPTAFYLCASTAQVEQPQHFGDGTRLSIL.

The chain couples TRBV2 to TRBJ2-4; D gene ambiguous. The CDR3 covers 13 residues. Trimming removed 4 bases from V and 1 base from J, with 5 bases in between. Per the germline V gene, CDR1 is SNHLY and CDR2 is FYNNEI. CDR3 amino acids: CASSGRAKNIQYF. In DNA form, the CDR3 reads TGTGCCAGCAGTGGCAGGGCCAAAAACATTCAGTACTTC.

The chain uses TRBV10-1 and TRBJ2-3; TRBD1 aligns across 8 bases. Unmatched junction bases numbered 3, after V lost 6 bases and J lost 1 base. The CDR3 has 14 residues. Germline values: CDR1 WNHNN, CDR2 SYGVQD (reference sequence). This chain's CDR3 is CASSSDRGTDTQYF. CDR3 sequence (DNA): TGCGCCAGCAGCTCGGACAGGGGCACAGATACGCAGTATTTT.

This chain uses TRBV28 with TRBJ2-3; no firm D call. CDR1 and CDR2 from the germline V gene are MDHEN and SYDVKM. The CDR3 length is 17 residues. Trimming removed 6 bases at V and 2 bases at J, with 21 bases between. CDR3 bases: TGTGCCAGCAGCACGCCTAGGTTGTCCCAGTCCACAGATACGCAGTATTTT. Translation gives CASSTPRLSQSTDTQYF.